This paragraph reports one T cell receptor beta chain. Its matching antigen is unknown. Triplicates of 250,000 to 350,000 cells were sorted from each CD8+ T cell subset. This entry is derived from a study of CXCR3-negative and CXCR3-positive naive CD8 T cells. On the study more broadly: The libraries together contributed about 130 million TRB reads, each supplying about 1.5 +/- 0.3 million.

Study results and limitations: Memory cells differed in TRBV-TRBJ usage, but naive CXCR3-negative and CXCR3-positive cells had similar usage. Relative to memory CD8+ cells, whose diversity was much lower, both naive subsets had comparably high diversity.

The TRB cDNA libraries were prepared by 5' RACE with UMI labels. TCRdb reprocessed the 5' RACE reads, with one entry per CDR3 protein and no DNA. The sample includes roughly 41,000 distinct CDR3 sequences. Sequenced sample: memory CD8+ T cells from blood. The clonotype originates from a human donor in good health. Some clones in this sample may be carry-over from other donors' samples.

The CDR3 protein is CSVERGQGPGGTEAFF. The chain joins TRBV29-1 to TRBJ1-1; TCRdb indicates TRBD1, and absent DNA this call remains unverified. There are 16 residues in the CDR3. Germline CDR1 reads SQVTM; CDR2 reads ANQGSEA. Supplemented by reference TRBV29-1 and TRBJ1-1, the full variable domain reads SAVISQKPSRDICQRGTSLTIQCQVDSQVTMMFWYRQQPGQSLTLIATANQGSEATYESGFVIDKFPISRPNLTFSTLTVSNMSPEDSSIYLCSVERGQGPGGTEAFFGQGTRLTVV.